This T cell receptor beta chain stems from a study of human CD8 memory T cell subsets. Overall study results and limits: T cells showing similarly high diversity were the stem-like memory and precursor exhausted cells, not the effector memory cells. Only a minimal degree of mutual overlap characterized stem-like memory and precursor exhausted T cell repertoires.

UMI-labeled 5' RACE was used to make TCR beta libraries. Reanalyzing the 5' RACE reads, TCRdb keeps one entry per CDR3 protein, without DNA. The record lists some 6,100 distinct CDR3 sequences, of which the ten most abundant hold 15% to 20%. Its frequency marks this clonotype as medium-sized (0.01 to 0.1%). Its antigen is unidentified. There are 14 residues in the CDR3. Germline-derived CDR1 and CDR2 are SGHRS and YFSETQ. TPEX cells were CCR7+ PD-1+ TIGIT+ early memory CD8+ T cells with exhausted-like traits. It was negative magnetic separation that enriched the total CD8+ T cells. Each subset gave duplicate vials of approximately 150,000 sorted CD8+ T cells for RNA.

The rearrangement joins TRBV5-1 to TRBJ2-1; TCRdb calls TRBD1, which cannot be checked without DNA. The sample comprised CD8+ T cells from PBMCs. This TCR derives from a human donor in good health. The CDR3 sequence: CASMPGTGYNEQFF.